These 28 T cell receptor beta chains came from one sample sequenced in a study of multiple sclerosis patients with progressive multifocal leukoencephalopathy. The time point was: time of PML onset. Sequencing used immunoSEQ multiplex PCR; TCRdb keeps in-frame clones, though not all of them. The profile shows tens of thousands of clones, roughly 85% of them singletons. This specimen was PBMCs, taken from a patient treated with natalizumab. The receptors shown here come from a woman in her 30s with progressive multifocal leukoencephalopathy.

Here the CDR3 reads CASSLGQGLNTEAFF. The DNA for the CDR3 is TGTGCCAGCAGCTTAGGGCAGGGATTAAACACTGAAGCTTTCTTT. This chain connects TRBV7-6 to TRBJ1-1, with a possible D match to TRBD1 (5 bases). Germline CDR1 is SGHVS and CDR2 is FNYEAQ. This CDR3 comprises 15 residues. Trimming took 1 base from V and 2 from J, leaving 11 bases between them. Full variable domain (rest looked up from reference TRBV7-6 and TRBJ1-1): GAGVSQSPRYKVTKRGQDVALRCDPISGHVSLYWYRQALGQGPEFLTYFNYEAQQDKSGLPNDRFSAERPEGSISTLTIQRTEQRDSAMYRCASSLGQGLNTEAFFGQGTRLTVV.

This chain uses TRBV18 with TRBJ2-1; 11 bases are a match to TRBD1. The V and J ends lost 3 bases and 7 bases, in that order; junction bases with no gene match: 8. The germline gives CDR1 KGHSH, CDR2 LQKENI. The CDR3 is 16 amino acids. Here the CDR3 reads CASSPFRDRGINEQFF. The CDR3 coding sequence is TGTGCCAGCTCACCCTTCCGGGACAGGGGGATAAATGAGCAGTTCTTC.

V usage is TRBV4-2 and J usage is TRBJ2-5, with D possibly TRBD1 on 6 matching bases. The CDR3 has 15 amino acids. V was trimmed by 6 bases and J by 1 base, leaving 15 bases between them. Germline CDR1 LGHNA, CDR2 YNFKEQ. CDR3 DNA: TGTGCCAGCAGTGGACCGAGGGGGACCCAAGAGACCCAGTACTTC. It yields the protein CASSGPRGTQETQYF.

A single count supports this clone. V usage is TRBV19 and J usage is TRBJ1-6; possibly TRBD1 for D (5 bases). Trimming removed 9 bases at V and 6 bases at J, with 18 bases between. CDR3 size: 15 residues. Germline CDR1 LNHDA, CDR2 SQIVND (reference sequence). In DNA, the CDR3 is TGTGCCAGCAGAGAGGGAGCAGGGATTAATTCACCCCTCCACTTT. It encodes CASREGAGINSPLHF.

The rearrangement links TRBV11-3 to TRBJ2-5, with D perhaps matching TRBD1 or TRBD2 (5 bases each). Gene TRBJ2-7 matches the end of the DNA better, so the J call may be wrong. The CDR3 contains 15 residues. The germline V gene encodes CDR1 SGHNT and CDR2 YENEEA. The CDR3 sequence is CASSLAPGPIYEQYF. The CDR3 nucleotides read TGTGCCAGCAGCTTAGCACCGGGACCGATCTACGAGCAGTACTTC.

The chain is built from TRBV25-1 and TRBJ1-4; 8 nucleotides match TRBD1. The length of the CDR3 is 14 residues. V was clipped by 2 bases and J by 7 bases; unmatched bases: 3. Germline values: CDR1 MGHDK, CDR2 SYGVNS. CDR3 DNA sequence: TGTGCCAGCAGTGAACAGGGGGCGGGTGAAAAACTGTTTTTT. Translating it yields CASSEQGAGEKLFF.

V is TRBV30 and J is TRBJ2-5, with D maybe TRBD2 (6 bases). This CDR3 contains 12 residues. The V gene's germline CDR1 is GTSNPN and CDR2 SVGIG (reference sequence). V was cut by 4 bases and J by 2 bases, with 8 bases left in between. In DNA form, the CDR3 reads TGTGCCTGGAATAGCGGACAAGAGACCCAGTACTTC. Translation gives CAWNSGQETQYF.

The J gene is TRBJ1-2, the V gene TRBV2; 8 nucleotides match TRBD1. CDR3 size: 15 residues. The V gene's germline CDR1 is SNHLY and CDR2 FYNNEI. V was pared by 6 bases and J by 0 bases, with 6 bases of the junction left unmatched. CDR3 sequence (DNA): TGTGCCAGCAGGCTCGGGACAGGTACTAACTATGGCTACACCTTC. It translates to CASRLGTGTNYGYTF.

This rearrangement joins TRBV7-6 to TRBJ2-1; TRBD2 matches at 15 bases. The CDR3 has 16 residues. Trimming at V came to 5 bases and at J to 4 bases, leaving 3 bases not matched to a gene. Germline CDR1 and CDR2: SGHVS and FNYEAQ. The CDR3 reads CASSLGTSGGYNEQFF. The DNA of the CDR3 is TGTGCCAGCAGCCTGGGGACTAGCGGGGGGTACAATGAGCAGTTCTTC.

The chain couples TRBV4-3 to TRBJ2-7; D is uncertain. CDR3 size: 15 residues. Trimming removed 1 base at V and 3 bases at J, with 13 bases between. Germline CDR1 LGHNA, CDR2 YSLEER. The CDR3 nucleotides read TGCGCCAGCAGCCAAGCGGATTCCCCCCTCTACGAGCAGTACTTC. It codes for CASSQADSPLYEQYF.

The genes are TRBV7-8 and TRBJ2-5, with D tentatively TRBD1 or TRBD2 (5 bases each). Germline CDR1 reads SGHVS; CDR2 reads FQNEAQ. Trimming left V 5 bases short and J 4 bases short, with 20 bases between. The CDR3 is 16 residues long. CDR3 in amino acids: CASSPLDTGKGETQYF. DNA of the CDR3: TGTGCCAGCAGCCCATTGGACACCGGGAAAGGAGAGACCCAGTACTTC.

This clone appeared once. The chain joins TRBV5-4 to TRBJ2-1; possible D gene TRBD2, 8 bases. The CDR3 is made up of 15 amino acids. Germline V gene sequence: CDR1 SGHNT, CDR2 YYREEE (reference sequence). V lost 5 bases, J lost 5 bases, and 17 bases lay in between. In DNA form, the CDR3 reads TGTGCCAGCAGTCCGGGGGGGACAGCTAACAATGAGCAGTTCTTC. Translation: CASSPGGTANNEQFF.

The chain combines TRBV7-6 with TRBJ2-5; no reliable D call. Germline-derived CDR1 and CDR2 are SGHVS and FNYEAQ. This CDR3 is 15 amino acids long. V was pared by 5 bases and J by 0 bases, with 13 bases between. The CDR3 here is CASSTSSAYQETQYF. CDR3 in DNA: TGTGCCAGCAGCACCTCCAGCGCCTACCAAGAGACCCAGTACTTC. The full variable domain, with the rest looked up from reference TRBV7-6 and TRBJ2-5, is GAGVSQSPRYKVTKRGQDVALRCDPISGHVSLYWYRQALGQGPEFLTYFNYEAQQDKSGLPNDRFSAERPEGSISTLTIQRTEQRDSAMYRCASSTSSAYQETQYFGPGTRLLVL.

CDR3 loop: CATQPLDSPTGELFF. CDR3 DNA: TGTGCCACCCAGCCCTTGGACAGTCCCACCGGGGAGCTGTTTTTT. The J gene is TRBJ2-2, the V gene TRBV10-3, with D perhaps matching TRBD1 (6 bases). The CDR3 runs to 15 residues. From germline, CDR1 is ENHRY and CDR2 SYGVKD. V was shortened by 10 bases and J by 4 bases, with 19 bases between the two germline ends.

The rearrangement joins TRBV19 to TRBJ1-5; 8 bases are a match to TRBD1. The length of the CDR3 is 15 residues. Germline V gives CDR1 LNHDA, CDR2 SQIVND (reference sequence). V was clipped by 7 bases and J by 4 bases; unmatched bases: 9. The CDR3 DNA is TGTGCCAGTACTCCCAGGGGGCTGCGAAATCAGCCCCAGCATTTT. Protein product: CASTPRGLRNQPQHF.

This clone was picked up a small number of times. The J gene is TRBJ2-4, the V gene TRBV19; no clear D. The germline gives CDR1 LNHDA, CDR2 SQIVND (reference sequence). CDR3 size: 12 residues. V was pared by 3 bases and J by 6 bases, with 6 bases between. The CDR3 spells CASSMGLNIQYF. CDR3 coding DNA: TGTGCCAGTAGTATGGGGTTAAACATTCAGTACTTC.

The rearrangement uses TRBV5-1 and TRBJ2-3; 13 bases line up with TRBD2. J was trimmed by 6 bases and V by 0 bases; bases with no gene match: 10. CDR1 and CDR2 (germline): SGHRS, YFSETQ. CDR3 size: 18 residues. The CDR3 region is CASSLGLAGGWGWDTQYF. CDR3 coding DNA: TGCGCCAGCAGCTTGGGACTAGCGGGGGGCTGGGGCTGGGATACGCAGTATTTT. Looking up the rest from reference TRBV5-1 and TRBJ2-3 gives the full variable domain: KAGVTQTPRYLIKTRGQQVTLSCSPISGHRSVSWYQQTPGQGLQFLFEYFSETQRNKGNFPGRFSGRQFSNSRSEMNVSTLELGDSALYLCASSLGLAGGWGWDTQYFGPGTRLTVL.

This chain uses TRBV7-2 with TRBJ2-1; TRBD1 aligns across 7 bases. Trimming took 5 bases from V and 6 from J; bases not matched to a gene: 10. The CDR3 extends over 15 amino acids. Germline V lookup: CDR1 SGHTA, CDR2 FQGNSA. The CDR3 region has the DNA TGTGCCAGCAGCGTAACAGGGGATCTGCGCAATGAGCAGTTCTTC. Amino acid sequence: CASSVTGDLRNEQFF.

The V and J genes are TRBV27 and TRBJ2-1; 12 bases are shared with TRBD1. The germline CDR1 and CDR2 sequences are MNHEY and SMNVEV (reference sequence). With V trimmed by 5 bases and J by 7 bases, 9 bases remained unmatched. This CDR3 spans 16 amino acids. The DNA for the CDR3 is TGTGCCAGCAGTCTACTTGGGACAGGGGGCCGGAATGAGCAGTTCTTC. It codes for CASSLLGTGGRNEQFF.

The chain combines TRBV7-9 with TRBJ2-5; 9 bases are a match to TRBD2. This CDR3 contains 18 residues. CDR1 is SEHNR and CDR2 is FQNEAQ in the germline V gene (reference sequence). Losses at the gene ends were 5 bases for V and 0 bases for J; bases not matched to a gene: 13. The CDR3 loop is CASSLGTSPNRNQETQYF. The CDR3 coding sequence is TGTGCCAGCAGCCTGGGGACTAGCCCCAATCGTAACCAAGAGACCCAGTACTTC.

V usage is TRBV7-2 and J usage is TRBJ2-3; 7 bases match TRBD2. Germline V gives CDR1 SGHTA, CDR2 FQGNSA. V was clipped by 4 bases and J by 2 bases; unmatched bases: 3. The CDR3 length is 14 residues. The CDR3 here is CASSWGLTTDTQYF. DNA of the CDR3: TGTGCCAGCAGCTGGGGACTAACCACAGATACGCAGTATTTT.

CDR3 nucleotide sequence: TGTGCCAGCAGCCGTGGGGGAGGGGAGCAGTACTTC. Translation: CASSRGGGEQYF. V is TRBV2 and J is TRBJ2-7; 7 positions agree with TRBD2. The CDR3 has 12 amino acids. After removal of 6 bases from V and 7 bases from J, the junction contained 6 bases not matched to a gene. CDR1 and CDR2 (germline): SNHLY, FYNNEI.

The V gene is TRBV19, the J gene TRBJ2-6, with 7 bases matching TRBD1. Germline CDR1 and CDR2: LNHDA and SQIVND (reference sequence). Unmatched junction bases numbered 12, after V lost 5 bases and J lost 2 bases. This CDR3 contains 18 residues. The CDR3 is CASSQDRRRTPGANVLTF. CDR3 DNA: TGTGCCAGTAGTCAGGACAGGCGCCGCACACCTGGGGCCAACGTCCTGACTTTC.

The V call is TRBV6-5, the J call TRBJ1-1; tentatively, D is TRBD1 (5 bases). The ends were cut back, 0 bases at V and 3 bases at J, with 11 bases in the middle. CDR1 MNHEY and CDR2 SVGAGI come from the germline V gene. CDR3 length: 15 amino acids. In DNA, the CDR3 is TGTGCCAGCAGTTACTCCCCCCAGGGAGACACTGAAGCTTTCTTT. Translating it yields CASSYSPQGDTEAFF.

This rearrangement joins TRBV7-9 to TRBJ1-4, with 8 bases identical to TRBD1. Per the germline V gene, CDR1 is SEHNR and CDR2 is FQNEAQ (reference sequence). V shed 5 bases, J shed 2 bases, and the junction held 7 bases outside the gene matches. The CDR3 length is 16 residues. As DNA, the CDR3 is TGTGCCAGCAGCCTAGGACAGGGACGGACTAATGAAAAACTGTTTTTT. This gives the protein CASSLGQGRTNEKLFF. Filled out from reference TRBV7-9 and TRBJ1-4, the complete variable domain reads DTGVSQNPRHKITKRGQNVTFRCDPISEHNRLYWYRQTLGQGPEFLTYFQNEAQLEKSRLLSDRFSAERPKGSFSTLEIQRTEQGDSAMYLCASSLGQGRTNEKLFFGSGTQLSVL.

The chain combines TRBV5-4 with TRBJ2-7; 7 bases are a match to TRBD1. The J segment lost 7 bases and the V segment lost 4 bases, leaving 5 bases of the junction unmatched. The CDR3 extends over 12 amino acids. The germline gives CDR1 SGHNT, CDR2 YYREEE (reference sequence). The CDR3 loop is CASSRQGLEQYF. The CDR3, as DNA: TGTGCCAGCAGCCGACAGGGTCTTGAGCAGTACTTC.

The chain carries TRBV7-9 and TRBJ2-1; 8 bases line up with TRBD2. Germline V gives CDR1 SEHNR, CDR2 FQNEAQ (reference sequence). V lost 5 bases and J lost 10; bases outside the gene matches: 4. The CDR3 contains 12 residues. CDR3 amino acids: CASSPVAGEQFF. The CDR3 DNA reads TGTGCCAGCAGCCCTGTAGCGGGAGAGCAGTTCTTC. Combining the CDR3 with reference TRBV7-9 and TRBJ2-1 gives the whole variable domain DTGVSQNPRHKITKRGQNVTFRCDPISEHNRLYWYRQTLGQGPEFLTYFQNEAQLEKSRLLSDRFSAERPKGSFSTLEIQRTEQGDSAMYLCASSPVAGEQFFGPGTRLTVL.

The chain employs TRBV5-1 and TRBJ2-3; weak D call: TRBD1 (5 bases). This CDR3 region has 14 residues. Trimming left V 0 bases short and J 0 bases short, with 5 bases between. CDR1 is SGHRS, CDR2 YFSETQ, per germline. The CDR3 nucleotides are TGCGCCAGCAGCTTGGAGGGGAGCACAGATACGCAGTATTTT. This translates into CASSLEGSTDTQYF.